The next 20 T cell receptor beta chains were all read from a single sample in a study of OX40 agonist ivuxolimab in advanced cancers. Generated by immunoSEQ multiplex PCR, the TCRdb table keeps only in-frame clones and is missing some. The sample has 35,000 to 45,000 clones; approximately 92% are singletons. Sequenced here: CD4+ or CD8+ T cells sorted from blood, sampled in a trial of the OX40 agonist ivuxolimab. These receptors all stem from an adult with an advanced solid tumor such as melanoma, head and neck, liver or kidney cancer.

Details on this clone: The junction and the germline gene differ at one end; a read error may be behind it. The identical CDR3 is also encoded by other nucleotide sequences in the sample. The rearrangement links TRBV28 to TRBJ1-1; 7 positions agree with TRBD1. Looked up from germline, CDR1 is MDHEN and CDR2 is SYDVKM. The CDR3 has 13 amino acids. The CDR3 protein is CASSTPGTERAFF. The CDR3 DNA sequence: TGTGCCAGCAGTACACCCGGGACAGAGCGTGCTTTCTTC.

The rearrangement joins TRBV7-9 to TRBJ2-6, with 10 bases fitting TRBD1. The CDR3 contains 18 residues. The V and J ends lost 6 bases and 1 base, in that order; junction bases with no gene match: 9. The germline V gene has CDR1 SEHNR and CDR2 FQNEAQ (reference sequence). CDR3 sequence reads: CASSSGQGRRSGANVLTF. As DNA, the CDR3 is TGTGCCAGCAGTTCGGGACAGGGGAGGAGGTCTGGGGCCAACGTCCTGACTTTC.

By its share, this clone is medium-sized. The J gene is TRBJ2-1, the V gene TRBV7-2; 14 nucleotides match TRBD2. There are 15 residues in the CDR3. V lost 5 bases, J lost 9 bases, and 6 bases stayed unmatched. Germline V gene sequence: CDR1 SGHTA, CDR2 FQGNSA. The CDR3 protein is CASSRLAGGLGEQFF. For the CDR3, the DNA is TGTGCCAGCAGCAGACTAGCGGGGGGGCTAGGTGAGCAGTTCTTC. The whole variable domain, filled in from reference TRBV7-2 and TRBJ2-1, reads GAGVSQSPSNKVTEKGKDVELRCDPISGHTALYWYRQSLGQGLEFLIYFQGNSAPDKSGLPSDRFSAERTGGSVSTLTIQRTQQEDSAVYLCASSRLAGGLGEQFFGPGTRLTVL.

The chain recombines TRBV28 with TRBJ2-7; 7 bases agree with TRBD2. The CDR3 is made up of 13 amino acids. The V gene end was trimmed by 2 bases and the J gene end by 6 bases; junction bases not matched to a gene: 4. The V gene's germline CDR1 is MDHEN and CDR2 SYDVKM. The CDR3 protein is CASSLRLAAEQYF. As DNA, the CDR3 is TGTGCCAGCAGTTTAAGACTAGCTGCCGAGCAGTACTTC.

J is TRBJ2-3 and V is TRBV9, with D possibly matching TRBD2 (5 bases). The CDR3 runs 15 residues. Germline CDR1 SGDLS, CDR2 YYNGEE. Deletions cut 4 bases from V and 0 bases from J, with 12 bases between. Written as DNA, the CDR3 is TGTGCCAGCAGCCCCGCAGGCGGGAGCACAGATACGCAGTATTTT. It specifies CASSPAGGSTDTQYF.

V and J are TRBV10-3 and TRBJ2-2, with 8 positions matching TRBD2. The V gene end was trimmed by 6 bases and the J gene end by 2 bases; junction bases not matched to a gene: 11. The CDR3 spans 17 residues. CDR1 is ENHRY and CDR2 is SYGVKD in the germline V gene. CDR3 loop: CAIRENSGASNTGELFF. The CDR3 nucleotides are TGTGCCATCAGGGAAAATAGCGGGGCCTCCAACACCGGGGAGCTGTTTTTT.

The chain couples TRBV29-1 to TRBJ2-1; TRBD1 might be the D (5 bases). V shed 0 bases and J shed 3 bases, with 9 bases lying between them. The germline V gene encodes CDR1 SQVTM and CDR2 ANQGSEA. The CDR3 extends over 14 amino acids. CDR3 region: CSVEDREGYNEQFF. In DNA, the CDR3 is TGCAGCGTTGAAGACAGGGAAGGCTACAATGAGCAGTTCTTC.

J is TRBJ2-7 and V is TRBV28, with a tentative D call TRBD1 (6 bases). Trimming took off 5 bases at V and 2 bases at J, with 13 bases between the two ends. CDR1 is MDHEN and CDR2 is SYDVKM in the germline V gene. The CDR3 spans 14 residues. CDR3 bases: TGTGCCAGCAGTCGGACAGTGGGCACCTACGAGCAGTACTTC. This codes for CASSRTVGTYEQYF.

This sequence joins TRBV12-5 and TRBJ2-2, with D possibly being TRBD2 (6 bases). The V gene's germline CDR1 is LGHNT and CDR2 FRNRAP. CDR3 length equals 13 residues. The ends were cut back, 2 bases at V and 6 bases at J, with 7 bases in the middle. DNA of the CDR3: TGTGCTAGTGGTTTGACGGGGGCCGGGGAGCTGTTTTTT. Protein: CASGLTGAGELFF.

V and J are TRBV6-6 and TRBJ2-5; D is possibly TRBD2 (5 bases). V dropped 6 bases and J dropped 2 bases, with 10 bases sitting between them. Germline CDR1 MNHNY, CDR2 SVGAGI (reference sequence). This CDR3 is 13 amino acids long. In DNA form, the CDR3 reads TGTGCCAGCAGAACCGGGAATCAAGAGACCCAGTACTTC. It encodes CASRTGNQETQYF.

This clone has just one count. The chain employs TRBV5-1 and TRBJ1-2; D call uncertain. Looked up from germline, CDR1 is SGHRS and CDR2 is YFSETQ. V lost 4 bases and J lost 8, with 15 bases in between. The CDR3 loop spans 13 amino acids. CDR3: CASSREVDSGYTF. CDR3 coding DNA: TGCGCCAGCAGCCGGGAGGTGGATTCGGGCTACACCTTC. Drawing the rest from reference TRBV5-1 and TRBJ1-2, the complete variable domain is KAGVTQTPRYLIKTRGQQVTLSCSPISGHRSVSWYQQTPGQGLQFLFEYFSETQRNKGNFPGRFSGRQFSNSRSEMNVSTLELGDSALYLCASSREVDSGYTFGSGTRLTVV.

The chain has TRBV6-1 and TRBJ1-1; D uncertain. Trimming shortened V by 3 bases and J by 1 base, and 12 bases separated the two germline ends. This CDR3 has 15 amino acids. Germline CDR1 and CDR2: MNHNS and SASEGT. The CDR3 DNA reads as TGTGCCAGCAGTGAGCGCCTCTGGGGGAACACTGAAGCTTTCTTT. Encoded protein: CASSERLWGNTEAFF.

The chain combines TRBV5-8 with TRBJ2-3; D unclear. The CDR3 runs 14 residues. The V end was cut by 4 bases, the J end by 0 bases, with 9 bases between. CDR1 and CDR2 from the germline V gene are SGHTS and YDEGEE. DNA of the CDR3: TGTGCCAGCAGCCTCGATTGGAGCACAGATACGCAGTATTTT. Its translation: CASSLDWSTDTQYF.

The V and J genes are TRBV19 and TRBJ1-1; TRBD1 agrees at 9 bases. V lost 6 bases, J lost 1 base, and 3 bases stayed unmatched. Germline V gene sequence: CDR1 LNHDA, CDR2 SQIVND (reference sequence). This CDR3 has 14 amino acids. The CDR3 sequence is CASRGDRENTEAFF. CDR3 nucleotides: TGTGCCAGTAGAGGGGACAGGGAGAACACTGAAGCTTTCTTT.

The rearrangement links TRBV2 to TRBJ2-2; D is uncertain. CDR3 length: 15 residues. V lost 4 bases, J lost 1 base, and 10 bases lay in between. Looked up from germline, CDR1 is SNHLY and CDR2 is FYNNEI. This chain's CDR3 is CASSVVTVNTGELFF. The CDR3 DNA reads TGTGCCAGCAGTGTGGTGACTGTGAACACCGGGGAGCTGTTTTTT.

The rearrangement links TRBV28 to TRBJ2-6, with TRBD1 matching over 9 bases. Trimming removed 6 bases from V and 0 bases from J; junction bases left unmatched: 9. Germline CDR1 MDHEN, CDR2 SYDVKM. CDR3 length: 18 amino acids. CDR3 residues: CASSPRTGVSSGANVLTF. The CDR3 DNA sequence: TGTGCCAGCAGCCCCCGGACAGGGGTTAGCTCTGGGGCCAACGTCCTGACTTTC.

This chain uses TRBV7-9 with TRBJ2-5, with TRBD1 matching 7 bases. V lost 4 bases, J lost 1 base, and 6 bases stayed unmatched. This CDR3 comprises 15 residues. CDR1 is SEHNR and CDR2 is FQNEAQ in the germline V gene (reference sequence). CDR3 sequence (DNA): TGTGCCAGCAGCTGGGGACAGTCCTTCCAAGAGACCCAGTACTTC. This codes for CASSWGQSFQETQYF.

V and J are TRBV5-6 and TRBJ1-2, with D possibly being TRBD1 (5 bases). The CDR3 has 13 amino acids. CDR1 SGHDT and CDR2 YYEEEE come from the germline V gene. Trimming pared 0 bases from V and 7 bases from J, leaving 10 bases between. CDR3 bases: TGTGCCAGCAGCTTGGGAGGGGACGGTGGCTACACCTTC. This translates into CASSLGGDGGYTF. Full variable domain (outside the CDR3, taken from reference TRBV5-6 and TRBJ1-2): DAGVTQSPTHLIKTRGQQVTLRCSPKSGHDTVSWYQQALGQGPQFIFQYYEEEERQRGNFPDRFSGHQFPNYSSELNVNALLLGDSALYLCASSLGGDGGYTFGSGTRLTVV.

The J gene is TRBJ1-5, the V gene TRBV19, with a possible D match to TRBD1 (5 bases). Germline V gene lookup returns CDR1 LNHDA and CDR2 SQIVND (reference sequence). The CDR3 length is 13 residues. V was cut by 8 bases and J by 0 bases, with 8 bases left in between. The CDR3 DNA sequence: TGTGCCAGTGGACAAATTAGCAATCAGCCCCAGCATTTT. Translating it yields CASGQISNQPQHF.

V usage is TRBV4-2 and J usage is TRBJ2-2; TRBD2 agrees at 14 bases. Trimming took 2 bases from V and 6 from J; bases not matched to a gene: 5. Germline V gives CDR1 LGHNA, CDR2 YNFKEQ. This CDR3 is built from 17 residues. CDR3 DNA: TGTGCCAGCAGCCAATCAGGGACTAGCGGGGGTCCCGGGGAGCTGTTTTTT. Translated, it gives CASSQSGTSGGPGELFF.